These T cell receptor beta chains were read from a single sample in a study of blood T cell repertoires in COVID-19. Method: immunoSEQ multiplex PCR; TCRdb's copy keeps in-frame clones and lacks some. The data contain tens of thousands of clones, roughly 77% of them singletons. Sequences were obtained from peripheral blood. The receptors derive from a man aged 80 or over with acute or convalescent COVID-19. The CDR3 runs from the conserved cysteine through the conserved F or W. The D gene is left open where the match is weak. Clone size is shown for a subset of rows, as once, few, many or a class of expanded clone.

V	size	D	J	DNA	CDR3
TRBV18	few	TRBD2	TRBJ2-3	TGTGCCAGCTCGCCAGGGACTAGCGGACACACAGATACGCAGTATTTT	CASSPGTSGHTDTQYF
TRBV2	few	TRBD1	TRBJ1-3	TGTGCCAGCCGGATCGGACAGGGAAGAAACACCATATATTTT	CASRIGQGRNTIYF
TRBV5-5	.	.	TRBJ1-1	TGTGCCAGCATCCCCGAGGGAGACACTGAAGCTTTCTTT	CASIPEGDTEAFF
TRBV6-2/TRBV6-3	.	.	TRBJ1-4	TGTGCCAGCAGTGGGGAGGCTGAAAAACTGTTTTTT	CASSGEAEKLFF
TRBV7-2	.	TRBD1	TRBJ1-2	TGTGCCAGCAGCTTAGCCGGGACAGGGAAGGGCTACACCTTC	CASSLAGTGKGYTF
TRBV5-5	.	.	TRBJ2-5	TGTGCCAGCAGGGGGGCAGGCCAAGAGACCCAGTACTTC	CASRGAGQETQYF
TRBV6-4	.	.	TRBJ1-1	TGTGCCAGCAGGACGGGGGTAGGGGCAGGCACTGAAGCTTTCTTT	CASRTGVGAGTEAFF
TRBV12-5	.	.	TRBJ1-1	TGTGCTAGTGGCTCCGGTGGGAACACTGAAGCTTTCTTT	CASGSGGNTEAFF
TRBV5-1	.	TRBD2	TRBJ2-5	TGCGCCAGCAGCTTGTTTTCGGGGGGGTTAGAGACCCAGTACTTC	CASSLFSGGLETQYF
TRBV30	.	TRBD1	TRBJ1-1	TGTGCCTGGAGGTTCGGCTCGACAGGGAGGGAAGCTTTCTTT	CAWRFGSTGREAFF
TRBV28	once	TRBD2	TRBJ2-1	TGTGCCAGCAGCGGGCCAGCGGGAGATATAAGCCCAGGCTACAATGAGCAGTTCTTC	CASSGPAGDISPGYNEQFF
TRBV28	.	.	TRBJ1-2	TGTGCCAGCAGTCCTGACAGATTCTTCAAACCTTATGGCTACACCTTC	CASSPDRFFKPYGYTF
TRBV10-3	medium-sized	TRBD1	TRBJ1-1	TGTGCCATCAGTGAGTCCTCAGGGGGCTTCACTGAAGCTTTCTTT	CAISESSGGFTEAFF
TRBV24-1	.	.	TRBJ2-4	TGTGCCACCAGTGACAATTACAATGACATACTAGCCAAAAACATTCAGTACTTC	CATSDNYNDILAKNIQYF
TRBV18	.	TRBD2	TRBJ2-1	TGTGCCAGCTCACCTGACCAAACTAGCGGGGGGTACAATGAGCAGTTCTTC	CASSPDQTSGGYNEQFF
TRBV7-9	.	.	TRBJ2-6	TGTGCCAGCAGCCCCGCCCACACGGCCGGGGGGGCCAACGTCCTGACTTTC	CASSPAHTAGGANVLTF
TRBV9	.	TRBD2	TRBJ2-3	TGTGCCAGCAGCACCTATCTAGCGGGAACAGATACGCAGTATTTT	CASSTYLAGTDTQYF
TRBV21-1	once	.	TRBJ2-7	TGTCTCCGGGGTTACGAGCAGTACTTC	CLRGYEQYF
TRBV18	.	.	TRBJ1-5	TGTGCCAGCTCACCCGGGAGGACCAATCAGCCCCAGCATTTT	CASSPGRTNQPQHF
TRBV10-3	.	.	TRBJ1-1	TGTGCCATCAGTGAGTCTCGACAGAACACTGAAGCTTTCTTT	CAISESRQNTEAFF
TRBV19	.	.	TRBJ1-3	TGTGCCAGTAGTCCCGACGACAGCTCTGGAAACACCATATATTTT	CASSPDDSSGNTIYF